Listed below are T cell receptor beta chains from one sample, sequenced in a study of blood T cell repertoires in COVID-19. The method was immunoSEQ multiplex PCR; TCRdb's version includes in-frame clones alone and lacks a portion of them. The sample includes over 95,000 clones, approximately 84% seen only once; the top ten take more than 3%. Sequenced input: peripheral blood. These receptors came from a man in his forties with acute or convalescent COVID-19. Both conserved end residues are part of each CDR3. A D gene is named only where the DNA matches it firmly. Clone size is given for some rows only: seen once, a few or many times, or a class if the clone is expanded.

cdr3_nt cdr3_aa d_call j_call v_call clone_size
TGTGCCAGCAGCCAAGATCGGCGGGGAGGGCAGTTCTTC CASSQDRRGGQFF . TRBJ2-1 TRBV3-1/TRBV3-2 .
TGTGCCAGCAGCGACTACCGGGACAGGGGGTACCTTCTCGCCACTGAAGCTTTCTTT CASSDYRDRGYLLATEAFF TRBD1 TRBJ1-1 TRBV5-6 .
TGTGCCAGCAGCCAAGCCCGACTAGCGGGGATCACAGATACGCAGTATTTT CASSQARLAGITDTQYF TRBD2 TRBJ2-3 TRBV4-2 .
TGTGCCAGCAGATCCGGGACAGTGGAGTCTGGCTACACCTTC CASRSGTVESGYTF TRBD1 TRBJ1-2 TRBV2 .
TGTGCCAGCAGACCGGGCGGGCGCACTGAAGCTTTCTTT CASRPGGRTEAFF . TRBJ1-1 TRBV27 .
TGCGCCAGCAGCCAAGATGCCGGGGGGATCACTGAAGCTTTCTTT CASSQDAGGITEAFF . TRBJ1-1 TRBV4-3 few
TGTGCCAGCAGTCGGCCGACAGGGACGAACGAAAAACTGTTTTTT CASSRPTGTNEKLFF TRBD1 TRBJ1-4 TRBV6-2/TRBV6-3 .
TGTGCCAGCAGACTAGCGGGGGTTAATGAGCAGTTCTTC CASRLAGVNEQFF TRBD2 TRBJ2-1 TRBV7-9 .
TGTGCCAGCAGTCCGACTAGCGGGTTCGACAATGAGCAGTTCTTC CASSPTSGFDNEQFF TRBD2 TRBJ2-1 TRBV2 .
TGTGCCAGCAGCTTGGGACTAGCGGGGGGGGAGACCCAGTACTTC CASSLGLAGGETQYF TRBD2 TRBJ2-5 TRBV5-6 few
TGCGCCAGCAGTGAGTCGACTAGGGACGGCTACACCTTC CASSESTRDGYTF . TRBJ1-2 TRBV10-1 .
TGCGCCAGCAGCCCAGGACAGGGACAGCAGTACTTC CASSPGQGQQYF TRBD1 TRBJ2-7 TRBV5-1 .
TGTGCCAGCAGTGAAAACGGGTATGGCTACACCTTC CASSENGYGYTF . TRBJ1-2 TRBV6-1 .
TGCAGTGCTAGTCTCGGCAGGGGGGTCTACGAGCAGTACTTC CSASLGRGVYEQYF . TRBJ2-7 TRBV20-1 .
TGTGCCAGCAGTTTAGGGGCTAGTCCCCACGAGCAGTACTTC CASSLGASPHEQYF . TRBJ2-7 TRBV27 .
TGTGCCAGCAGCTTAGTGGGACAAATCTCTGGAAACACCATATATTTT CASSLVGQISGNTIYF . TRBJ1-3 TRBV7-2 .